This T cell receptor beta chain came from a study of Ad26.COV2.S vaccination and SARS-CoV-2 variants. Comment on this clone: Its antigen is not identified.

Produced via immunoSEQ multiplex PCR; TCRdb's table is partial and in-frame only. The profile shows about 140,000 clones, 86% of them singletons. The study, taken as a whole, reports: Responses of T cells in total may have been underestimated by the TCR breadth and depth analyses. The study found similar non-spike TCR breadth in vaccine and placebo recipients. The authors reported substantial breadth in spike-specific CD8+ and CD4+ T cell responses after vaccination.

The CDR3 has 13 amino acids. The germline V gene encodes CDR1 MNHEY and CDR2 SMNVEV (reference sequence). V gave up 5 bases and J gave up 2 bases, with 10 bases separating them. The TCR originated in a human donor who had recovered from COVID-19. The J gene is TRBJ2-7, the V gene TRBV27, with D hard to call. Sequences were derived from peripheral blood, sampled after recovery from COVID-19. CDR3 nucleotide sequence: TGTGCCAGCAGTCCACGGACGACCTACGAGCAGTACTTC. Encoded protein: CASSPRTTYEQYF.